This T cell receptor (beta chain) came from a study of T cells in Graves' hyperthyroidism and ophthalmopathy. General study findings and limits: The model made its ophthalmopathy prediction, and onset followed a median 6.5 months later.

Turning to this clonotype: Its antigen is unknown.

CDR1 and CDR2 from the germline V gene are SGHKS and YYEKEE (reference sequence). V lost 4 bases to trimming and J lost 15 bases, with 5 bases between them. CDR3 size: 8 residues. It was RNA transcripts that yielded the amplified TCR beta CDR3 regions. First-round RT-PCR of the TCR CDR3 relied on the HTBI primer set. TCRdb recomputed calls from the multiplex PCR reads with MiXCR, one row per CDR3 protein. The table shows over 700,000 distinct CDR3 sequences, with over 35% occurring only once. Researchers defined stable Graves' hyperthyroidism as no ophthalmopathy progression within 18 months. Subjects aged 18 to 65 presented with newly diagnosed hyperthyroidism of less than 2 months' duration. Fresh peripheral blood, roughly 10 ml, was the source of the PBMCs.

The source of this sequence is a woman between 40 and 55 years old with Graves' hyperthyroidism. This chain links TRBV5-5 with TRBJ1-5; no clear D gene. Source material: blood. This chain's CDR3 is CASSPSHF. DNA for the CDR3: TGTGCCAGCAGCCCCTCGCATTTT.